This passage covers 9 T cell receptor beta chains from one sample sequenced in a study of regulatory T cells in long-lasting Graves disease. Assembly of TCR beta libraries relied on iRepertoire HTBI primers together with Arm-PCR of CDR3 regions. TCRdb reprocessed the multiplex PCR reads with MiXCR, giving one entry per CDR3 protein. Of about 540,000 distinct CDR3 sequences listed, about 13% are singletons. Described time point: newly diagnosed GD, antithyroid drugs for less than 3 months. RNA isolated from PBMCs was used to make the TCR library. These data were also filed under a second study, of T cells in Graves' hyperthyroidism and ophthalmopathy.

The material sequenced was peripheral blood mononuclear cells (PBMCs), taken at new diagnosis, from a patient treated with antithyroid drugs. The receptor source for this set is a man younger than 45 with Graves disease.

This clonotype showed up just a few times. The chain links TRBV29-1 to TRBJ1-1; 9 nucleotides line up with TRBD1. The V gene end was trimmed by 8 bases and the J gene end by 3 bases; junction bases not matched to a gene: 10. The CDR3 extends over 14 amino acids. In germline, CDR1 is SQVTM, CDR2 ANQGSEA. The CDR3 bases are TGCAGCACCCCCGGGACAGGGATTTACACTGAAGCTTTCTTT. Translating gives CSTPGTGIYTEAFF.

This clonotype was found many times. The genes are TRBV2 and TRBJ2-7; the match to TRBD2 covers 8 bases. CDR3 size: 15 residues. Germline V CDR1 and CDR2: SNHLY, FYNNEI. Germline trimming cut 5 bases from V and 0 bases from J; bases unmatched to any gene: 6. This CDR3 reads CASSTSGGSSYEQYF. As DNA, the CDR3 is TGTGCCAGCAGTACAAGCGGGGGAAGCTCCTACGAGCAGTACTTC. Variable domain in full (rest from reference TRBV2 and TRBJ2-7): EPEVTQTPSHQVTQMGQEVILRCVPISNHLYFYWYRQILGQKVEFLVSFYNNEISEKSEIFDDQFSVERPDGSNFTLKIRSTKLEDSAMYFCASSTSGGSSYEQYFGPGTRLTVT.

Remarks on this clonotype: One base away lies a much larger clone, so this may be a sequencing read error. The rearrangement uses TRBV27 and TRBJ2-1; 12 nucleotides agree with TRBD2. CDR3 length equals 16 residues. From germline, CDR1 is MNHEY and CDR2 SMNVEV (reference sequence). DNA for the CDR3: TGTGTCAGCAGTCCCACTAGCGGGAGGCCCTACAATGAGCAGTTCTTC. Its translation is CVSSPTSGRPYNEQFF.

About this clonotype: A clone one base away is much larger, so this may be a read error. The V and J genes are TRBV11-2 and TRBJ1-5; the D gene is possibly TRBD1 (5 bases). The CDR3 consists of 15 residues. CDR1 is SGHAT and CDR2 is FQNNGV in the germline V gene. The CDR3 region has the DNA TGTGCCAGCGGCTTAGATCCAGGGTTCAATCAGCCCCAGCATTTT. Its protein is CASGLDPGFNQPQHF.

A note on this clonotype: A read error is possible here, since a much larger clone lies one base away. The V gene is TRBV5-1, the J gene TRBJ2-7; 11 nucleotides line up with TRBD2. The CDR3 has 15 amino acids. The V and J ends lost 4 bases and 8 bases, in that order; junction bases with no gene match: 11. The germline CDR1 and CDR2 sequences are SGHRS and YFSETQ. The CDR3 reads CASSQITSGSDKQYF. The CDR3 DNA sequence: TGCGCCAGCAGCCAAATAACTAGCGGGAGCGACAAGCAGTACTTC.

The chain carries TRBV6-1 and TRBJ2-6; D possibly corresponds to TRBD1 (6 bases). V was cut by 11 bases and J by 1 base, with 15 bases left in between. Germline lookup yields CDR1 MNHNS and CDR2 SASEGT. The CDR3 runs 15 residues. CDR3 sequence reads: CAGQTGISGANVLTF. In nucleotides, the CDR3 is TGTGCCGGACAAACAGGGATTTCTGGGGCCAACGTCCTGACTTTC.

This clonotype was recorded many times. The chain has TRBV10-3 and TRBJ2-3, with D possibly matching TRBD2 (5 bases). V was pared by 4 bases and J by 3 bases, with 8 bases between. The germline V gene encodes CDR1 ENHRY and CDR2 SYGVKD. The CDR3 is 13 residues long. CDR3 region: CAISVAPTDTQYF. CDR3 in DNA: TGTGCCATCAGTGTAGCGCCTACAGATACGCAGTATTTT.

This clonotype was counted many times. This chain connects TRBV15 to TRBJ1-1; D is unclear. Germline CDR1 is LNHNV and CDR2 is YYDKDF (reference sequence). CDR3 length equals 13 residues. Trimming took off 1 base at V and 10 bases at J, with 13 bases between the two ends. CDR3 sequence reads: CATSRVGILGAFF. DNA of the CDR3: TGTGCCACCAGCAGAGTAGGTATTCTCGGAGCTTTCTTT.

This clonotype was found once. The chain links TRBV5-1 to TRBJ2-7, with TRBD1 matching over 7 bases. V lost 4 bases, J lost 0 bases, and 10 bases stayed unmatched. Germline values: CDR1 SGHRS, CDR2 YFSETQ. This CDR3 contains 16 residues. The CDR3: CASSPNTGAGSYEQYF. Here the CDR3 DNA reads TGCGCCAGCAGCCCTAATACAGGGGCGGGCTCCTACGAGCAGTACTTC.